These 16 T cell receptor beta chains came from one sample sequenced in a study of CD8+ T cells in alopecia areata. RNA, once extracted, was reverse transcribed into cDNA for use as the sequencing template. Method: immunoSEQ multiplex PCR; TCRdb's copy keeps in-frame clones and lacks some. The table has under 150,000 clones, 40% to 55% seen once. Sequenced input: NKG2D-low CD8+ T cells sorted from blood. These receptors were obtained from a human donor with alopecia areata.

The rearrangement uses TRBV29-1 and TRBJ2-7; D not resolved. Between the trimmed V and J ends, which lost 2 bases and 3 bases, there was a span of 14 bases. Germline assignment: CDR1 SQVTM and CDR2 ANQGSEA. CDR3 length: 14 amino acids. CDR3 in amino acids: CSVEPYIGNYEQYF. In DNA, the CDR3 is TGCAGCGTTGAACCCTACATCGGTAACTACGAGCAGTACTTC.

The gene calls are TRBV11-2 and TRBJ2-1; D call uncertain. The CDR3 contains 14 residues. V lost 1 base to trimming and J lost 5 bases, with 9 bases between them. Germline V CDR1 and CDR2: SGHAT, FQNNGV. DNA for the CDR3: TGTGCCAGCAGCTTAGGTCCGGGCAACAATGAGCAGTTCTTC. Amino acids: CASSLGPGNNEQFF.

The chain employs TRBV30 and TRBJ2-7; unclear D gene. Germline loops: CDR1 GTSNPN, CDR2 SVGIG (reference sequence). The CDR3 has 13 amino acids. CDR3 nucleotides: TGTGCGTTTGGACGGACGGCCGCGGACGAGCAGTACTTC. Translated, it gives CAFGRTAADEQYF.

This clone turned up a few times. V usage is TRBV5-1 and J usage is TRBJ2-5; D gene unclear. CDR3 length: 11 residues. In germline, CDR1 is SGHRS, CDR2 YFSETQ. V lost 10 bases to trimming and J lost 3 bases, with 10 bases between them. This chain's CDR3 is CAVTLEETQYF. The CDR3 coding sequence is TGCGCCGTTACTTTGGAAGAGACCCAGTACTTC.

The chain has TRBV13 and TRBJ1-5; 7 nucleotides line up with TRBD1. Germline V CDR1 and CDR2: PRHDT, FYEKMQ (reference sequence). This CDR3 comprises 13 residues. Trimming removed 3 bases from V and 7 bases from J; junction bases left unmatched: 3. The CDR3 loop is CASSLGQPQPQHF. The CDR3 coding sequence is TGTGCCAGCAGCTTGGGACAGCCACAGCCCCAGCATTTT.

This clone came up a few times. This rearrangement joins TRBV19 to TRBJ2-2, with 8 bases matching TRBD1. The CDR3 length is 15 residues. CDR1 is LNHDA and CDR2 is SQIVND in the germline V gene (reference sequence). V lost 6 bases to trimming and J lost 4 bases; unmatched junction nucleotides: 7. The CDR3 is CASREGQDATGELFF. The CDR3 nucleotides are TGTGCCAGTAGGGAGGGACAGGACGCCACCGGGGAGCTGTTTTTT. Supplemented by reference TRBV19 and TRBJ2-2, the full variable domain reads DGGITQSPKYLFRKEGQNVTLSCEQNLNHDAMYWYRQDPGQGLRLIYYSQIVNDFQKGDIAEGYSVSREKKESFPLTVTSAQKNPTAFYLCASREGQDATGELFFGEGSRLTVL.

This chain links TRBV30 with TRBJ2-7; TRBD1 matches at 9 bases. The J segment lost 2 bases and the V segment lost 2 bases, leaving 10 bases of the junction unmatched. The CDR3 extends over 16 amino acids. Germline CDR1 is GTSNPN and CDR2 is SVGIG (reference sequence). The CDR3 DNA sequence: TGTGCCTGGAGTCCTAGGCCCCGGGACAGGGCCTACGAGCAGTACTTC. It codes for CAWSPRPRDRAYEQYF.

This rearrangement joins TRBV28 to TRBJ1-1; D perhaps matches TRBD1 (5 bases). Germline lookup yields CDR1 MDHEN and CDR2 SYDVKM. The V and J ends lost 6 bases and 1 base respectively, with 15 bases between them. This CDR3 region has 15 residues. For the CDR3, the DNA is TGTGCCAGCAGCCCATACGCGGACAAGAACACTGAAGCTTTCTTT. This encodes CASSPYADKNTEAFF.

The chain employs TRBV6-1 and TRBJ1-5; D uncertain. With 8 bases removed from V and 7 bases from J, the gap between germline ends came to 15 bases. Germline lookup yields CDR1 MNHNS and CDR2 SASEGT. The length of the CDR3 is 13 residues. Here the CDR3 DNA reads TGTGCCAGCGAGGCCGGCAGCCTACAGCCCCAGCATTTT. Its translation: CASEAGSLQPQHF.

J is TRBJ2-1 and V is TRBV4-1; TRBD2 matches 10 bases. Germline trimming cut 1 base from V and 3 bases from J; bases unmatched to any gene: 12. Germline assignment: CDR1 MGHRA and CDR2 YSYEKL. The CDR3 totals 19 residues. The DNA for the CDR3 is TGCGCCAGCAGCCAAGGAGGGGCTAGCGGGGGCTCGAACTACAATGAGCAGTTCTTC. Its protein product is CASSQGGASGGSNYNEQFF.

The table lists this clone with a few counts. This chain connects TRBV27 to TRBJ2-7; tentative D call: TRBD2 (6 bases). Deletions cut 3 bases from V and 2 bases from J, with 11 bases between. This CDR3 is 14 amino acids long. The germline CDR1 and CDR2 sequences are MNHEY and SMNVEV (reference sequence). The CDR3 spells CASSLGLPPYEQYF. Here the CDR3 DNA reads TGTGCCAGCAGTTTGGGACTCCCCCCCTACGAGCAGTACTTC.

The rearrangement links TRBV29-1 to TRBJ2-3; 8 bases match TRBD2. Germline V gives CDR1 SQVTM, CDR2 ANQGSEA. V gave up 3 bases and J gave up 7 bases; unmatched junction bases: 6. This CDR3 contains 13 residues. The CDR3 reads CSVEGLGINTQYF. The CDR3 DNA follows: TGCAGCGTTGAGGGACTAGGGATTAATACGCAGTATTTT.

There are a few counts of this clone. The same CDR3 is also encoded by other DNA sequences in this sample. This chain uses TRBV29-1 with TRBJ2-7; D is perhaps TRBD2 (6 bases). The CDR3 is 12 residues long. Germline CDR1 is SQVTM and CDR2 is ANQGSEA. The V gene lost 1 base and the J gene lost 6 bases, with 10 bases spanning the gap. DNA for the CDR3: TGCAGCGTTGAAGGGACCGGGGGCGAGCAGTACTTC. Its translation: CSVEGTGGEQYF.

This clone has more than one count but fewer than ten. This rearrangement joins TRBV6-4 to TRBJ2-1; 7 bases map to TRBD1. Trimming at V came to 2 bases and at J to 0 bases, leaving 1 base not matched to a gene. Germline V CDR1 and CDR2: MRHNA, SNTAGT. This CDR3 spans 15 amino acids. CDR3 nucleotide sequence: TGTGCCAGCAGTGACGAGGGGGCCTCCTACAATGAGCAGTTCTTC. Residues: CASSDEGASYNEQFF.

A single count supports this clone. The CDR3 nucleotides read TGTGCCAGCAGTCCTGACAGTCTTTATAGCAATCAGCCCCAGCATTTT. It is translated as CASSPDSLYSNQPQHF. V usage is TRBV27 and J usage is TRBJ1-5, with D perhaps TRBD1 (5 bases). Germline lookup yields CDR1 MNHEY and CDR2 SMNVEV (reference sequence). V lost 5 bases and J 0 bases, leaving 14 bases between the germline ends. The CDR3 is 16 amino acids.

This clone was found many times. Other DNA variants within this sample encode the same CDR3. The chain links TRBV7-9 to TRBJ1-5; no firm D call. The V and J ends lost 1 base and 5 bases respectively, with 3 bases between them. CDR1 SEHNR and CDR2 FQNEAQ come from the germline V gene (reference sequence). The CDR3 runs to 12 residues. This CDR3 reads CASSLGDQPQHF. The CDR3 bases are TGTGCCAGCAGCTTAGGTGATCAGCCCCAGCATTTT.